This TCR beta chain was identified during a study of cytotoxic CD8 clonotypes in ibrutinib-treated CLL (dated by TCRdb to the early 2020s). As for the study more broadly: The cohort included some 14 treatment-naive and under 13 relapsed/refractory patients; about 17 were IGHV unmutated. Cryopreserved peripheral blood mononuclear cells were obtained before treatment, at response, and at either sustained remission or disease progression. Samples at response were collected after a median of roughly 13 months of treatment, with a range of roughly 6 to 40 months. Of the 85 to 95 participants in the trial, roughly 25 had longitudinal samples available. Partial responses were observed in some 24 patients and complete responses in 2; after a median follow-up of roughly 62 months, remission was maintained in 14 patients and progression was observed in approximately twelve. Samples averaged approximately 240,000 productive templates and about 94,000 productive rearrangements. What the work shows at the level of the full study, not this receptor alone: Clonality rose at ibrutinib response, remained stable during sustained remission, and dropped back toward baseline at progression. Public clonotypes were rare and either shrank or stayed stable during treatment, and the rise in clonality at ibrutinib response reflected expansion of private clonotypes. Sampling times were not matched between sustained-remission and progressing patients, and lymph node repertoires were not studied. Baseline clonality was found to be higher than that of age-matched healthy donors and was strongly correlated with circulating CD8+ T-cell counts.

The goal of deep resolution MiSeq sequencing was a depth between 1 in 1 million and 1 in 200,000 T cells, and coverage averaged 10x per clonotype. TCR beta libraries were generated with the immunoSEQ hsTCRB Kit. On the study's bioinformatics: Data were analyzed with ImmunoSEQ Data Assistant and ImmunoSEQ Analyzer, with V, D and J genes assigned per IMGT definitions. Clonality, which ranges from 0 to 1, was calculated by subtracting the normalized Shannon entropy of productive rearrangement frequencies from one. Only overrepresented clonotypes making up at least 0.05% of the repertoire of each patient were included in the public clonotype analysis. Some 14 age-matched healthy donor repertoires from immuneACCESS served as clonality controls. TCRdb took this table from immuneACCESS and kept in-frame rearrangements with V and J called. Such tables lack part of the clones; where checked against another copy, unresolved V genes explain under half of the gap, and the rest is unexplained. V, J and clone size are taken as reported in that table, and D and trimming were inferred from the DNA itself. The sample table shows 20,000 or so clones, and over 70% are seen once. The ten largest clonotypes hold 4.5% to 7% of the sample.

For TCR beta library preparation, roughly 1.8 micrograms of genomic DNA was extracted from cryopreserved PBMCs. Longitudinal blood samples from CLL patients on ibrutinib monotherapy underwent high-throughput TCR beta sequencing. The patients were enrolled in a single-center, open-label phase 2 trial of ibrutinib monotherapy. As concerns this clone: Its binding antigen is unknown. No quality values exist for individual bases; no much larger clone is one base distant.

The CDR3 has 13 amino acids, counting the end cysteine and phenylalanine. Only the CDR3 DNA is retained, 39 bases long and in frame from the first base. CDR1 SGDLS and CDR2 YYNGEE are derived from the germline V gene. V was cut back by 7 bases and J by 10 bases, leaving a gap of 15 bases between them. The TCR sequence derives from a human donor with chronic lymphocytic leukemia. The chain joins TRBV9 to TRBJ1-6, with the D gene not confidently named. Specimen: PBMCs, collected before ibrutinib treatment. The CDR3 region: CASGMGVKSPLHF. The nucleotides are TGTGCCAGCGGTATGGGTGTTAAGTCACCCCTCCACTTT. With all but the CDR3 taken from the reference TRBV9 and TRBJ1-6 genes, the full variable domain is: DSGVTQTPKHLITATGQRVTLRCSPRSGDLSVYWYQQSLDQGLQFLIQYYNGEERAKGNILERFSAQQFPDLHSELNLSSLELGDSALYFCASGMGVKSPLHFGNGTRLTVT.